These 26 T cell receptor beta chains share one sample of origin, sequenced in a study of cytomegalovirus exposure and HLA in healthy donors. The PCR had 60 Vbeta and 13 Jbeta primers. Clones were sequenced by immunoSEQ multiplex PCR, and TCRdb holds only the in-frame ones, with some missing. The sample contains about 180,000 clones, 80% of which appear only once. The sample taken for sequencing was PBMCs. These receptor sequences come from a woman younger than 45 in good health and CMV-seronegative.

The chain uses TRBV19 and TRBJ1-5; D gene unclear. The CDR3 is 12 residues long. V lost 6 bases and J 9 bases, leaving 12 bases between the germline ends. Germline assignment: CDR1 LNHDA and CDR2 SQIVND (reference sequence). CDR3 nucleotide sequence: TGTGCCAGTAGGGTGGCAGATCGGCCCCAGCATTTT. Protein: CASRVADRPQHF.

The chain links TRBV27 to TRBJ2-1, with 8 bases aligning to TRBD2. The CDR3 loop spans 18 amino acids. Trimming removed 7 bases from V and 4 bases from J; junction bases left unmatched: 18. The germline V gene encodes CDR1 MNHEY and CDR2 SMNVEV (reference sequence). The chain's CDR3 is CASTPGRLISGAYNEQFF. The CDR3 DNA sequence: TGTGCCAGCACCCCGGGCCGGCTGATTAGCGGGGCTTACAATGAGCAGTTCTTC.

The chain links TRBV30 to TRBJ2-5; TRBD1 might be the D (5 bases). Judging by the DNA end, TRBJ2-7 fits better; the J call may be wrong. The germline V gene encodes CDR1 GTSNPN and CDR2 SVGIG (reference sequence). This CDR3 is built from 14 residues. CDR3 protein: CAWSARQTYNEQYF. Written as DNA, the CDR3 is TGTGCCTGGAGCGCCCGACAGACCTACAACGAGCAGTACTTC.

The J gene is TRBJ1-4, the V gene TRBV11-2; 7 bases are shared with TRBD1. The CDR3 is 15 amino acids. Germline values: CDR1 SGHAT, CDR2 FQNNGV. Trimming removed 5 bases from V and 10 bases from J; junction bases left unmatched: 13. The CDR3 DNA reads as TGTGCCAGCAGCGACTCTCAGACACAGGGGACAAAACTGTTTTTT. As protein: CASSDSQTQGTKLFF.

The V and J genes are TRBV6-5 and TRBJ1-2; 7 positions match TRBD1. The V and J ends lost 6 bases and 2 bases, in that order; junction bases with no gene match: 6. CDR3 length: 14 residues. The germline CDR1 and CDR2 sequences are MNHEY and SVGAGI. CDR3 coding DNA: TGTGCCAGCAGCGTGACAGGGACGAACTATGGCTACACCTTC. Translating gives CASSVTGTNYGYTF.

This clone has only one observation. The rearrangement uses TRBV25-1 and TRBJ1-1, with D maybe TRBD1 (5 bases). CDR3 length: 15 amino acids. The germline V gene encodes CDR1 MGHDK and CDR2 SYGVNS. Trimming left V 3 bases short and J 0 bases short, with 11 bases between. The CDR3 region has the DNA TGTGCCAGCAGTGAGAGAGGACACCTGAACACTGAAGCTTTCTTT. Amino acids: CASSERGHLNTEAFF. The full variable domain, with the rest looked up from reference TRBV25-1 and TRBJ1-1, is EADIYQTPRYLVIGTGKKITLECSQTMGHDKMYWYQQDPGMELHLIHYSYGVNSTEKGDLSSESTVSRIRTEHFPLTLESARPSHTSQYLCASSERGHLNTEAFFGQGTRLTVV.

The chain combines TRBV5-4 with TRBJ2-7; D gene unclear. Germline assignment: CDR1 SGHNT and CDR2 YYREEE (reference sequence). The CDR3 is made up of 15 amino acids. Trimming pared 0 bases from V and 5 bases from J, leaving 15 bases between. DNA of the CDR3: TGTGCCAGCAGCTTGGTGGGCGCTTTGATGGACGAGCAGTACTTC. Amino acid sequence: CASSLVGALMDEQYF.

J is TRBJ1-1 and V is TRBV5-1; D gene uncertain. V was pared by 0 bases and J by 1 base, with 4 bases between. The CDR3 totals 13 residues. Germline V CDR1 and CDR2: SGHRS, YFSETQ. The CDR3 loop reads CASSLAQNTEAFF. CDR3 DNA sequence: TGCGCCAGCAGCTTGGCCCAGAACACTGAAGCTTTCTTT.

This clone has only a few counts. The chain has TRBV5-4 and TRBJ1-1; D is ambiguous. This CDR3 is built from 14 residues. V gave up 2 bases and J gave up 6 bases, with 14 bases separating them. Germline V CDR1 and CDR2: SGHNT, YYREEE (reference sequence). The CDR3 DNA reads as TGTGCCAGCAGCTTAGGCCACGGAGGAGCTGAAGCTTTCTTT. This translates into CASSLGHGGAEAFF.

V usage is TRBV6-5 and J usage is TRBJ1-4; 8 bases match TRBD1. Trimming took 7 bases from V and 8 from J; bases not matched to a gene: 9. CDR3 size: 14 residues. Germline V lookup: CDR1 MNHEY, CDR2 SVGAGI. CDR3 sequence: CASKPTGVGEKLFF. The CDR3 coding sequence is TGTGCCAGCAAGCCGACAGGGGTAGGGGAAAAACTGTTTTTT.

The chain has TRBV5-4 and TRBJ2-3; TRBD2 aligns across 11 bases. Losses at the gene ends were 3 bases for V and 3 bases for J; bases not matched to a gene: 3. This CDR3 region has 15 residues. Per the germline V gene, CDR1 is SGHNT and CDR2 is YYREEE (reference sequence). CDR3 bases: TGTGCCAGCAGCTCGGGACTAGCGGCGACAGATACGCAGTATTTT. Amino acid sequence: CASSSGLAATDTQYF. Combining the CDR3 with reference TRBV5-4 and TRBJ2-3 gives the whole variable domain ETGVTQSPTHLIKTRGQQVTLRCSSQSGHNTVSWYQQALGQGPQFIFQYYREEENGRGNFPPRFSGLQFPNYSSELNVNALELDDSALYLCASSSGLAATDTQYFGPGTRLTVL.

The chain joins TRBV6-6 to TRBJ1-5; 7 bases are shared with TRBD1. CDR3 length: 13 amino acids. The V gene end was trimmed by 6 bases and the J gene end by 7 bases; junction bases not matched to a gene: 6. The V gene's germline CDR1 is MNHNY and CDR2 SVGAGI (reference sequence). The chain's CDR3 is CASRGQGDQPQHF. DNA for the CDR3: TGTGCCAGCAGGGGGCAGGGGGACCAGCCCCAGCATTTT.

The V gene is TRBV30, the J gene TRBJ2-7; D may be TRBD1 (5 bases). Germline assignment: CDR1 GTSNPN and CDR2 SVGIG (reference sequence). The V and J ends lost 4 bases and 2 bases respectively, with 9 bases between them. The CDR3 loop spans 12 amino acids. In DNA form, the CDR3 reads TGTGCCTGGACAGGGTCAACCTACGAGCAGTACTTC. Protein sequence: CAWTGSTYEQYF.

This clone turned up a few times. The chain is built from TRBV6-5 and TRBJ1-1; 8 nucleotides align to TRBD1. The CDR3 covers 14 residues. Germline CDR1 reads MNHEY; CDR2 reads SVGAGI. V gave up 6 bases and J gave up 3 bases; unmatched junction bases: 6. The CDR3 is CASSQRQGHTEAFF. Here the CDR3 DNA reads TGTGCCAGCAGCCAGAGACAGGGGCACACTGAAGCTTTCTTT.

The chain couples TRBV5-1 to TRBJ1-2; no firm D call. V lost 0 bases, J lost 5 bases, and 17 bases lay in between. The germline CDR1 and CDR2 sequences are SGHRS and YFSETQ. The CDR3 has 16 residues. The CDR3 DNA is TGCGCCAGCAGCTTGGGAGTGGGAGTGATTACTTATGGCTACACCTTC. Its translation is CASSLGVGVITYGYTF.

The rearrangement joins TRBV10-2 to TRBJ2-7; perhaps TRBD1 as D (5 bases). There are 12 residues in the CDR3. Trimming shortened V by 6 bases and J by 4 bases, and 10 bases separated the two germline ends. Germline V gives CDR1 WSHSY, CDR2 SAAADI. The CDR3 sequence is CASRDTEYEQYF. The CDR3 region has the DNA TGCGCCAGCAGGGACACAGAGTACGAGCAGTACTTC.

The chain employs TRBV2 and TRBJ2-7, with 7 bases that match TRBD1. This CDR3 has 13 residues. The ends lost 6 bases at V and 2 bases at J; junction bases unmatched: 4. Germline assignment: CDR1 SNHLY and CDR2 FYNNEI. CDR3 sequence reads: CASSRQGPYEQYF. The CDR3 nucleotides read TGTGCCAGCAGCCGACAGGGTCCCTACGAGCAGTACTTC. Filled out from reference TRBV2 and TRBJ2-7, the complete variable domain reads EPEVTQTPSHQVTQMGQEVILRCVPISNHLYFYWYRQILGQKVEFLVSFYNNEISEKSEIFDDQFSVERPDGSNFTLKIRSTKLEDSAMYFCASSRQGPYEQYFGPGTRLTVT.

This chain connects TRBV13 to TRBJ2-1; 12 nucleotides line up with TRBD2. Germline assignment: CDR1 PRHDT and CDR2 FYEKMQ (reference sequence). J lost 7 bases, V lost 1 base, and 2 bases had no gene match. CDR3 length equals 15 residues. In DNA, the CDR3 is TGTGCCAGCAGCTTAGCTAGCGGGGGGGCAAATGAGCAGTTCTTC. Translation gives CASSLASGGANEQFF. The full variable domain, completed using reference TRBV13 and TRBJ2-1, is AAGVIQSPRHLIKEKRETATLKCYPIPRHDTVYWYQQGPGQDPQFLISFYEKMQSDKGSIPDRFSAQQFSDYHSELNMSSLELGDSALYFCASSLASGGANEQFFGPGTRLTVL.

The chain couples TRBV30 to TRBJ1-1, with TRBD1 matching 9 bases. J gave up 1 base and V 5 bases, and 2 bases lay outside the gene matches. Germline loops: CDR1 GTSNPN, CDR2 SVGIG (reference sequence). This CDR3 is 13 amino acids long. The CDR3 here is CAWGQGSNTEAFF. The CDR3 DNA reads as TGTGCCTGGGGACAGGGGTCGAACACTGAAGCTTTCTTT.

This rearrangement joins TRBV6-5 to TRBJ2-7; 11 positions agree with TRBD2. V trimming: 3 bases; J trimming: 6 bases; junction bases outside the gene matches: 7. The germline V gene has CDR1 MNHEY and CDR2 SVGAGI. The CDR3 is 15 residues long. CDR3 sequence (DNA): TGTGCCAGCAGTTATAAAGGGCTAGCGGGGGGCGAGCAGTACTTC. It encodes CASSYKGLAGGEQYF.

The rearrangement links TRBV6-1 to TRBJ1-5, with 7 bases fitting TRBD1. This CDR3 has 14 residues. Germline V gene lookup returns CDR1 MNHNS and CDR2 SASEGT. The V gene end was trimmed by 6 bases and the J gene end by 5 bases; junction bases not matched to a gene: 7. The chain's CDR3 is CASRETGFDQPQHF. The CDR3 coding sequence is TGTGCCAGCAGAGAGACAGGGTTCGATCAGCCCCAGCATTTT.

Here the CDR3 reads CASSPNLAGVYEQYF. CDR3 sequence (DNA): TGTGCCAGCAGCCCTAATCTAGCGGGGGTCTACGAGCAGTACTTC. V is TRBV5-4 and J is TRBJ2-7; 10 bases align to TRBD2. The CDR3 contains 15 residues. V trimming: 4 bases; J trimming: 3 bases; junction bases outside the gene matches: 7. Germline V gene lookup returns CDR1 SGHNT and CDR2 YYREEE (reference sequence).

CDR3 DNA: TGTGCCAGCAGTGCCCTCGGACAGGGCCAAGGGCCCCAGCATTTT. Its protein is CASSALGQGQGPQHF. The J gene is TRBJ1-5, the V gene TRBV2; TRBD1 aligns across 8 bases. The CDR3 loop spans 15 amino acids. Looked up from germline, CDR1 is SNHLY and CDR2 is FYNNEI. Trimming removed 4 bases from V and 9 bases from J; junction bases left unmatched: 11.

V is TRBV7-3 and J is TRBJ2-3; 10 bases line up with TRBD2. V trimming: 6 bases; J trimming: 3 bases; junction bases outside the gene matches: 3. The CDR3 sequence is 14 residues long. Germline values: CDR1 SGHTA, CDR2 FQGTGA. In DNA, the CDR3 is TGTGCCAGCAGTCTAGCGGGGGCTACAGATACGCAGTATTTT. This encodes CASSLAGATDTQYF.

The chain couples TRBV29-1 to TRBJ1-2, with D unresolved. The V end lost 4 bases, the J end lost 6 bases, and 9 bases lay between the germline ends. This CDR3 is 11 amino acids long. CDR1 is SQVTM and CDR2 is ANQGSEA in the germline V gene. The CDR3 sequence: CSVVGANGYTF. The CDR3, as DNA: TGCAGCGTTGTAGGAGCCAATGGCTACACCTTC.

This sequence joins TRBV2 and TRBJ2-5; D possibly corresponds to TRBD1 (6 bases). V lost 2 bases, J lost 1 base, and 8 bases lay in between. The germline CDR1 and CDR2 sequences are SNHLY and FYNNEI. The CDR3 contains 14 residues. The CDR3 coding sequence is TGTGCCAGCAGTGAACAAGGGGGCCAAGAGACCCAGTACTTC. Its protein product is CASSEQGGQETQYF.